One and the same sample provided the 3 T cell receptor beta chains below, sequenced in a study of blood T cell repertoires in COVID-19. Data came from immunoSEQ multiplex PCR; TCRdb stores just in-frame clones and leaves some out. The sample carries under 65,000 clones, roughly 81% recorded once. The sequenced sample was peripheral blood. These receptors were obtained from a woman aged 55-70 years with acute or convalescent COVID-19.

The rearrangement links TRBV30 to TRBJ1-5; 7 bases are shared with TRBD1. The CDR3 covers 13 residues. Looked up from germline, CDR1 is GTSNPN and CDR2 is SVGIG (reference sequence). Unmatched junction bases numbered 2, after V lost 2 bases and J lost 4 bases. The CDR3 DNA sequence: TGTGCCTGGAGTAACAGGGGAAATCAGCCCCAGCATTTT. Its protein is CAWSNRGNQPQHF.

Regarding this clone: Other DNA sequences in this specimen translate into the identical CDR3. The V and J genes are TRBV7-2 and TRBJ1-5, with D possibly being TRBD1 (5 bases). V was trimmed by 5 bases and J by 2 bases, leaving 10 bases between them. The CDR3 is 14 amino acids. CDR1 and CDR2 (germline): SGHTA, FQGNSA. The CDR3: CASSPGGGNQPQHF. DNA for the CDR3: TGTGCCAGCAGCCCGGGGGGGGGCAATCAGCCCCAGCATTTT.

V is TRBV11-3 and J is TRBJ2-2; no firm D call. The CDR3 totals 13 residues. Germline CDR1 is SGHNT and CDR2 is YENEEA. Between the trimmed V and J ends, which lost 4 bases and 4 bases, there was a span of 7 bases. The CDR3 DNA follows: TGTGCCAGCAGCTCCGGTGGCACCGGGGAGCTGTTTTTT. Translating gives CASSSGGTGELFF.